The next 18 T cell receptor beta chains were all read from a single sample in a study of blood T cells in healthy people across ages. With a J-beta primer mix and a sample-barcoded 5' primer, a second PCR ran roughly 6 to 11 cycles. TCRdb itself ran the 5' RACE reads through MiXCR, one entry per CDR3 protein. The data show 1.5 million to 2 million distinct CDR3 sequences, with 28% seen just once and more than 6% held by the top ten. Material: blood. These receptor sequences come from a woman aged 25 to 39 in good health.

The chain's CDR3 is CSVVVTGGANEQFF. The CDR3 DNA reads as TGCAGCGTTGTGGTTACCGGGGGGGCAAATGAGCAGTTCTTC. V usage is TRBV29-1 and J usage is TRBJ2-1; 8 bases are a match to TRBD2. With 4 bases clipped from V and 7 bases from J, the junction kept 9 bases outside the gene matches. The germline gives CDR1 SQVTM, CDR2 ANQGSEA. CDR3 length: 14 amino acids.

This clonotype was picked up many times. The genes are TRBV6-2 or TRBV6-3 and TRBJ2-4; the D is unclear. The CDR3 contains 13 residues. Trimming took 4 bases from V and 8 from J, leaving 12 bases between them. In germline, CDR1 is MNHEY, CDR2 SVGEGT. The CDR3 region has the DNA TGTGCCAGCAGTTTTCGATTGAAAGACATTCAGTACTTC. Its translation is CASSFRLKDIQYF.

The V call is TRBV9, the J call TRBJ1-3, with 7 bases matching TRBD1. The CDR3 totals 15 residues. Germline trimming cut 7 bases from V and 0 bases from J; bases unmatched to any gene: 7. Germline V lookup: CDR1 SGDLS, CDR2 YYNGEE. The CDR3 DNA sequence: TGTGCCAGCGGTACGGACAGGTCCTCTGGAAACACCATATATTTT. Residues: CASGTDRSSGNTIYF.

This clonotype showed up just a few times. The gene calls are TRBV5-1 and TRBJ1-1; 7 nucleotides line up with TRBD1. Per germline, CDR1 SGHRS and CDR2 YFSETQ. J was trimmed by 0 bases and V by 4 bases; bases with no gene match: 9. CDR3 size: 16 residues. The CDR3 region has the DNA TGCGCCAGCAGCACGGCCCGACAGGGTCTGAACACTGAAGCTTTCTTT. Protein: CASSTARQGLNTEAFF.

This clonotype was seen at least ten times. The chain links TRBV6-5 to TRBJ2-4; perhaps TRBD1 as D (6 bases). The CDR3 is 13 amino acids. Deletions cut 5 bases from V and 8 bases from J, with 13 bases between. Germline-derived CDR1 and CDR2 are MNHEY and SVGAGI. CDR3 coding DNA: TGTGCCAGCAGTGCAGGGGAGTGGGACATTCAGTACTTC. This gives the protein CASSAGEWDIQYF.

The chain recombines TRBV5-1 with TRBJ2-5, with 7 bases lining up with TRBD2. Germline values: CDR1 SGHRS, CDR2 YFSETQ. Trimming took 4 bases from V and 5 from J; bases not matched to a gene: 14. The CDR3 sequence is 16 residues long. The CDR3 loop reads CASSARAGSRGETQYF. CDR3 sequence (DNA): TGCGCCAGCAGCGCTAGAGCGGGGTCAAGAGGGGAGACCCAGTACTTC.

This clonotype has a handful of counts. The chain couples TRBV27 to TRBJ2-1, with 8 nucleotides matching TRBD1. The V gene's germline CDR1 is MNHEY and CDR2 SMNVEV (reference sequence). With V trimmed by 6 bases and J by 8 bases, 9 bases remained unmatched. The CDR3 sequence is 14 residues long. The chain's CDR3 is CASSRQGMGHEQFF. The CDR3 DNA follows: TGTGCCAGCAGCAGACAGGGGATGGGACATGAGCAGTTCTTC.

V is TRBV6-2 or TRBV6-3 and J is TRBJ2-4; tentatively, D is TRBD1 or TRBD2 (5 bases each). The CDR3 length is 12 residues. CDR1 and CDR2 from the germline V gene are MNHEY and SVGEGT. Trimming removed 8 bases at V and 13 bases at J, with 18 bases between. Here the CDR3 DNA reads TGTGCCAGCGTTCAGGGACCCTACGGGCAGTACTTC. Residues: CASVQGPYGQYF.

The chain has TRBV20-1 and TRBJ2-1; D might be TRBD2 (7 bases). Between the trimmed V and J ends, which lost 8 bases and 4 bases, there was a span of 15 bases. Germline V lookup: CDR1 DFQATT, CDR2 SNEGSKA (reference sequence). The CDR3 sequence is 13 residues long. In DNA form, the CDR3 reads TGCAGTTCGGGGGGCGCGGCGTACAATGAGCAGTTCTTC. Translated: CSSGGAAYNEQFF.

J is TRBJ1-2 and V is TRBV12-3 or TRBV12-4; TRBD1 matches at 9 bases. The CDR3 totals 15 residues. Unmatched junction bases numbered 10, after V lost 5 bases and J lost 6 bases. CDR3 sequence: CASSLYRGHAHGYTF. The CDR3 DNA reads as TGTGCCAGCAGTCTGTACAGGGGGCATGCCCATGGCTACACCTTC.

The rearrangement joins TRBV27 to TRBJ2-2; 10 nucleotides match TRBD1. This CDR3 spans 15 amino acids. The V gene end was trimmed by 7 bases and the J gene end by 7 bases; junction bases not matched to a gene: 9. Germline V gene sequence: CDR1 MNHEY, CDR2 SMNVEV (reference sequence). The CDR3 DNA sequence: TGTGCCAGCACTAGACAGGGGGCGAGGGGCGGGGAGCTGTTTTTT. It codes for CASTRQGARGGELFF.

Only a few counts were recorded for this clonotype. The rearrangement links TRBV12-3 or TRBV12-4 to TRBJ2-7; D is perhaps TRBD1 or TRBD2 (5 bases each). This CDR3 region has 16 residues. V was shortened by 5 bases and J by 1 base, with 18 bases between the two germline ends. The CDR3 nucleotides are TGTGCCAGCAGTACCCGTACCGGGACGACTTCCTACGAGCAGTACTTC. Translated: CASSTRTGTTSYEQYF.

This clonotype was counted ten times or more. CDR3 nucleotide sequence: TGCAGTGCTAGAGATCTGGATTTAGCTAACTATGGCTACACCTTC. Its protein is CSARDLDLANYGYTF. This chain connects TRBV20-1 to TRBJ1-2; no clear D. The CDR3 runs to 15 residues. V dropped 0 bases and J dropped 0 bases, with 11 bases sitting between them. Germline V gene sequence: CDR1 DFQATT, CDR2 SNEGSKA (reference sequence).

This clonotype has more than one count but fewer than ten. The J gene is TRBJ2-6, the V gene TRBV29-1; no reliable D call. Looked up from germline, CDR1 is SQVTM and CDR2 is ANQGSEA. The CDR3 loop spans 14 amino acids. V was trimmed by 1 base and J by 1 base, leaving 5 bases between them. CDR3 nucleotide sequence: TGCAGCGTTGAAGTCGTATCTGGGGCCAACGTCCTGACTTTC. It codes for CSVEVVSGANVLTF.

J is TRBJ2-7 and V is TRBV9; TRBD2 matches at 8 bases. Germline CDR1 and CDR2: SGDLS and YYNGEE. The CDR3 covers 15 residues. The ends lost 2 bases at V and 2 bases at J; junction bases unmatched: 6. The DNA for the CDR3 is TGTGCCAGCAGCGTGGGGATAGCGGGAACCTACGAGCAGTACTTC. Translation: CASSVGIAGTYEQYF.

In DNA form, the CDR3 reads TGTGCCGGACGCCTGGGGTATGGCTACACCTTC. Translating gives CAGRLGYGYTF. The genes are TRBV19 and TRBJ1-2; D unresolved. Trimming took 11 bases from V and 5 from J, leaving 12 bases between them. Per the germline V gene, CDR1 is LNHDA and CDR2 is SQIVND (reference sequence). This CDR3 spans 11 amino acids.

This clonotype was counted a few times. This chain links TRBV9 with TRBJ2-3, with D possibly being TRBD2 (5 bases). The V end lost 3 bases, the J end lost 6 bases, and 14 bases lay between the germline ends. Germline CDR1 reads SGDLS; CDR2 reads YYNGEE. This CDR3 has 14 residues. CDR3 in amino acids: CASSARDSLDTQYF. CDR3 sequence (DNA): TGTGCCAGCAGCGCCCGGGATTCGTTGGATACGCAGTATTTT.

The chain has TRBV7-2 and TRBJ2-3; the D gene could be TRBD1 or TRBD2 (5 bases each). This CDR3 is 17 amino acids long. Per the germline V gene, CDR1 is SGHTA and CDR2 is FQGNSA. Trimming removed 6 bases at V and 0 bases at J, with 19 bases between. CDR3 in DNA: TGTGCCAGCAGTCATACTAGACAGCAAGCTAGCACAGATACGCAGTATTTT. Residues: CASSHTRQQASTDTQYF. The complete variable domain, with remaining parts taken from reference TRBV7-2 and TRBJ2-3, reads GAGVSQSPSNKVTEKGKDVELRCDPISGHTALYWYRQSLGQGLEFLIYFQGNSAPDKSGLPSDRFSAERTGGSVSTLTIQRTQQEDSAVYLCASSHTRQQASTDTQYFGPGTRLTVL.